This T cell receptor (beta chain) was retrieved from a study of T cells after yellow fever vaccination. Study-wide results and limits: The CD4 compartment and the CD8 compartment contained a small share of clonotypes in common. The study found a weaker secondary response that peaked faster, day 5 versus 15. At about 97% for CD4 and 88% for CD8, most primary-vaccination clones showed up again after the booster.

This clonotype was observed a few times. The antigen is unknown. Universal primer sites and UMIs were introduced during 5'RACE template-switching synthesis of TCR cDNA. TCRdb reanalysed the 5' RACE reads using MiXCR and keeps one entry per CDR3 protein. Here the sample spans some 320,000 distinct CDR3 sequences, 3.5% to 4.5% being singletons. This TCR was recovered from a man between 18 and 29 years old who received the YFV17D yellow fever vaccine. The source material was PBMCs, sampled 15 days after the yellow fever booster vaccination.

The CDR3 bases are TGCGCCAGCAGCCCGGGACAGAACCAAGAGACCCAGTACTTC. Translating it yields CASSPGQNQETQYF. J is TRBJ2-5 and V is TRBV4-1; TRBD1 matches at 7 bases. The length of the CDR3 is 14 residues. After removal of 4 bases from V and 0 bases from J, the junction contained 2 bases not matched to a gene. CDR1 and CDR2 from the germline V gene are MGHRA and YSYEKL.